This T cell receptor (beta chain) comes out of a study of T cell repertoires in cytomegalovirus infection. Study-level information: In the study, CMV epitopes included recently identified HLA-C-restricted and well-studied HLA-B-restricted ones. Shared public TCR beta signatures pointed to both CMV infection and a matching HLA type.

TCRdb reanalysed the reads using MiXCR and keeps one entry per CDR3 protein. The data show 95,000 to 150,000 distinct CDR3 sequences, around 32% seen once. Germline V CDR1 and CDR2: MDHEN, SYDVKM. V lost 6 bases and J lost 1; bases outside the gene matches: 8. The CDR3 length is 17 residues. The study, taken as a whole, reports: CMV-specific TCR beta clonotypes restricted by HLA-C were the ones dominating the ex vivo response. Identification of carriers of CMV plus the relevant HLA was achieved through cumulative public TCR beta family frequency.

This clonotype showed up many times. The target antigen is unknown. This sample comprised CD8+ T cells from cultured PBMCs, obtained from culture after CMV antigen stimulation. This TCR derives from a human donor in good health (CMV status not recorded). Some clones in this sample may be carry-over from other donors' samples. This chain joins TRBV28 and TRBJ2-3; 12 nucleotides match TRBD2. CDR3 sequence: CASRVTSGGTRTDTQYF. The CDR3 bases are TGTGCCAGCAGGGTGACTAGCGGGGGAACCCGCACAGATACGCAGTATTTT.